These 9 T cell receptor beta chains share one sample of origin, sequenced in a study of OX40 agonist ivuxolimab in advanced cancers. Data came from immunoSEQ multiplex PCR; TCRdb stores just in-frame clones and leaves some out. Seen here are approximately 52,000 clones, 85% observed once, and the top ten hold roughly a tenth. Specimen: CD4+ or CD8+ T cells sorted from blood, collected in a trial of the OX40 agonist ivuxolimab. These receptors were taken from an adult with an advanced solid tumor such as melanoma, head and neck, liver or kidney cancer.

The CDR3 loop is CASSAGTGGPLNTEAFF. In DNA, the CDR3 is TGTGCCAGCAGCGCCGGGACAGGGGGCCCCCTGAACACTGAAGCTTTCTTT. The chain combines TRBV7-3 with TRBJ1-1, with 12 bases that match TRBD1. V lost 5 bases to trimming and J lost 0 bases; unmatched junction nucleotides: 7. This CDR3 has 17 residues. Germline loops: CDR1 SGHTA, CDR2 FQGTGA.

This sequence joins TRBV5-1 and TRBJ2-2, with 7 bases identical to TRBD2. CDR1 is SGHRS, CDR2 YFSETQ, per germline. J gave up 7 bases and V 0 bases, and 9 bases lay outside the gene matches. The CDR3 is 16 residues long. The CDR3 DNA reads as TGCGCCAGCAGCTTGGCGGGGAGGGCCCCAGGCGGGGAGCTGTTTTTT. Residues: CASSLAGRAPGGELFF.

This clone was counted a single time. The chain uses TRBV28 and TRBJ2-3; 12 bases align to TRBD2. Germline assignment: CDR1 MDHEN and CDR2 SYDVKM. The CDR3 covers 16 residues. V lost 10 bases, J lost 0 bases, and 8 bases stayed unmatched. CDR3 bases: TGTGCCACCGCGGGACTAGCGGGTGCTAGCACAGATACGCAGTATTTT. It encodes CATAGLAGASTDTQYF.

As DNA, the CDR3 is TGTGCCAGCAGATTTCAGGGAGAAGAAAAACTGTTTTTT. Translation: CASRFQGEEKLFF. V is TRBV2 and J is TRBJ1-4; D is perhaps TRBD1 (5 bases). Trimming left V 6 bases short and J 8 bases short, with 13 bases between. Germline lookup yields CDR1 SNHLY and CDR2 FYNNEI. This CDR3 is 13 amino acids long.

This chain links TRBV4-2 with TRBJ1-5, with a possible D match to TRBD1 (5 bases). The CDR3 consists of 15 residues. V was shortened by 0 bases and J by 4 bases, with 10 bases between the two germline ends. Per germline, CDR1 LGHNA and CDR2 YNFKEQ. The CDR3 bases are TGTGCCAGCAGCCAAGATACAAGACAGAATCAGCCCCAGCATTTT. Amino acids: CASSQDTRQNQPQHF.

This clone was picked up one time. This sequence joins TRBV19 and TRBJ2-7, with 7 bases identical to TRBD2. Germline V gene data show CDR1 as LNHDA and CDR2 as SQIVND (reference sequence). CDR3 length: 12 residues. V was pared by 3 bases and J by 7 bases, with 3 bases of the junction left unmatched. CDR3 sequence reads: CASSIQGGEQYF. The CDR3 DNA reads as TGTGCCAGTAGTATTCAGGGAGGGGAGCAGTACTTC.

This clone was counted once. The identical CDR3 is also encoded by other nucleotide sequences in the sample. The chain is built from TRBV19 and TRBJ2-3; possible D gene TRBD2, 6 bases. This CDR3 comprises 14 residues. CDR1 and CDR2 (germline): LNHDA, SQIVND (reference sequence). V lost 6 bases to trimming and J lost 4 bases, with 14 bases between them. CDR3 coding DNA: TGTGCCAGTAGCAAACTAGCTGGGGCAGATACGCAGTATTTT. This encodes CASSKLAGADTQYF.

This clone was counted only a few times. The gene calls are TRBV28 and TRBJ1-6; D gene ambiguous. Trimming pared 2 bases from V and 10 bases from J, leaving 6 bases between. CDR1 is MDHEN, CDR2 SYDVKM, per germline. This CDR3 has 12 residues. CDR3 bases: TGTGCCAGCAGTTTAACAATGTCACCCCTCCACTTT. This sequence encodes CASSLTMSPLHF. The entire variable domain, with the rest obtained from reference TRBV28 and TRBJ1-6, is as follows: DVKVTQSSRYLVKRTGEKVFLECVQDMDHENMFWYRQDPGLGLRLIYFSYDVKMKEKGDIPEGYSVSREKKERFSLILESASTNQTSMYLCASSLTMSPLHFGNGTRLTVT.

The V and J genes are TRBV28 and TRBJ1-2; a possible D gene is TRBD1 (5 bases). With 3 bases removed from V and 7 bases from J, the gap between germline ends came to 15 bases. Per germline, CDR1 MDHEN and CDR2 SYDVKM. The CDR3 consists of 14 residues. CDR3 sequence (DNA): TGTGCCAGCAGTTTTGGCGGAGGGGCAGGTGGCTACACCTTC. Translation gives CASSFGGGAGGYTF.